The sample holds many counts of the clone carrying this T cell receptor (beta chain). As yet, its antigen is unknown. The entry originates in a study of tumor-infiltrating lymphocytes in primary liver carcinoma. Study-wide context: T1-T3 N0M0 was the stage of the tumors, which were roughly 4 to 10 cm across.

Total RNA and DNA came together from around 20-30 mg of bulk tissue without cell sorting. These patients lived with chronic HBV infection and had never been treated. Findings and caveats of the study: Paired tumor-adjacent and tumor-blood samples overlapped less than tumor region pairs did. Roughly 7.5-24% of top clones, and no more, occurred in all five tumor regions.

V lost 5 bases and J 7 bases, leaving 4 bases between the germline ends. The CDR3 extends over 11 amino acids. Germline values: CDR1 KGHDR, CDR2 SFDVKD. A primer in the constant region served to generate TCR beta cDNA from 500 ng of total RNA. A slightly modified ARM-PCR protocol with three nested multiplex PCR rounds produced these TCR beta libraries. PCR rounds one and two used TRBV1-TRBV30 forward primers with a C-beta reverse primer for 10 cycles each. Each CDR3 protein gets one entry after TCRdb re-called the multiplex PCR reads with MiXCR. The top ten hold about a third of the sample, which has more than 20,000 distinct CDR3 sequences, 80% seen once.

Input material: liver tumor tissue from sampling region 2. Subset in this sample: tumor region T2, inferior pole. The rearrangement links TRBV24-1 to TRBJ2-2; D is unclear. This clonotype was obtained from a woman under 40 with primary liver carcinoma and hepatitis B virus infection. In DNA, the CDR3 is TGTGCCACCAGTGTCCGCGGGGAGCTGTTTTTT. Translating gives CATSVRGELFF.